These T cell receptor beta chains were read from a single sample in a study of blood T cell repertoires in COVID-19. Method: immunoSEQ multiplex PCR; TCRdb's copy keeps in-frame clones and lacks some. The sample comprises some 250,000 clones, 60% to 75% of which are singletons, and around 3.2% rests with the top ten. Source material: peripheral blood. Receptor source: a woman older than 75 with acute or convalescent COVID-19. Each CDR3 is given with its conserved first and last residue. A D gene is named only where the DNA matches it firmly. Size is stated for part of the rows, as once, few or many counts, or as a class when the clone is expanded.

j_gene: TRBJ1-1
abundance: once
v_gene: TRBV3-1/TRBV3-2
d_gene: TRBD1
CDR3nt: TGTGCCAGCAGCCCAACCGGGACAGGGGGTACTGCGAACACTGAAGCTTTCTTT
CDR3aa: CASSPTGTGGTANTEAFF

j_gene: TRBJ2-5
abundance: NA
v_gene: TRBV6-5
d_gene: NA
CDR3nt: TGTGCCAGCAGTTATTACGCCAGGAGGCAAGAGACCCAGTACTTC
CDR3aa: CASSYYARRQETQYF

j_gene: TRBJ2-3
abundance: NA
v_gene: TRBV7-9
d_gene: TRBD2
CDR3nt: TGTGCCAGCAGCCTTCACCGGGGGGGAAGCACAGATACGCAGTATTTT
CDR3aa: CASSLHRGGSTDTQYF

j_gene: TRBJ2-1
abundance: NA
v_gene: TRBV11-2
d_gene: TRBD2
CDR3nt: TGTGCCAGCAGGACACTAGCGGGGGGGTGGAACAATGAGCAGTTCTTC
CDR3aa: CASRTLAGGWNNEQFF

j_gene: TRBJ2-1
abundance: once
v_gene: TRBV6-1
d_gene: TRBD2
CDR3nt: TGTGCCAGCAGGGAAGCGGGGCGCTACAATGAGCAGTTCTTC
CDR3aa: CASREAGRYNEQFF

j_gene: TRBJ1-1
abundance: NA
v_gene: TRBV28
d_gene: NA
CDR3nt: TGTGCCAGCAGTTTCAACTATTTTATGAACACTGAAGCTTTCTTT
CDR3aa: CASSFNYFMNTEAFF

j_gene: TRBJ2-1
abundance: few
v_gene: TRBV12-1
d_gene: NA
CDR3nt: TGTGCCAGCAGCTTTTTGAGCTATGAGCAGTTCTTC
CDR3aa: CASSFLSYEQFF

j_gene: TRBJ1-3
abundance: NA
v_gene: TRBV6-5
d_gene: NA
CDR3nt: TGTGCCAGCAGGCCCTCGGGTGGCTACGGAAACACCATATATTTT
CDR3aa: CASRPSGGYGNTIYF

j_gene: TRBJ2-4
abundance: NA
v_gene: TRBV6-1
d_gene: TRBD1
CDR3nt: TGTGCCAGCAGTGGGACAGGGGGCATGACCAAAAACATTCAGTACTTC
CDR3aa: CASSGTGGMTKNIQYF

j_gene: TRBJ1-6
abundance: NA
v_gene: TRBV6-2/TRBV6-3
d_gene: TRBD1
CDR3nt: TGTGCCAGCAGTAACAGGGGAGGCTCACCCCTCCACTTT
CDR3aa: CASSNRGGSPLHF

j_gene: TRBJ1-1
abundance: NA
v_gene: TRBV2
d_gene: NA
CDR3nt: TGTGCCAGCAGTGACGGGTTCACTGAAGCTTTCTTT
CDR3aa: CASSDGFTEAFF

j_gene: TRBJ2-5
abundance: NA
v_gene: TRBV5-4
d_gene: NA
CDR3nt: TGTGCCAGCAGCTACGACAATGCGGAGACCCAGTACTTC
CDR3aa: CASSYDNAETQYF

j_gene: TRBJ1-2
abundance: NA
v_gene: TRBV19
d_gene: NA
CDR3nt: TGTGCCAGTAGTATAGTCCAGGGGTACTATGGCTACACCTTC
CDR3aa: CASSIVQGYYGYTF

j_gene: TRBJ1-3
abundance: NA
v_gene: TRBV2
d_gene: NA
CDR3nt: TGTGCCAGCAGTGAATTTGCAGGCACCTACTCTGGAAACACCATATATTTT
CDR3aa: CASSEFAGTYSGNTIYF

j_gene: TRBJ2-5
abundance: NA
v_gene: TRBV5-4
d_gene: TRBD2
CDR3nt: TGTGCCAGCAGCTCCCCCGGGGGGGCTGAGACCCAGTACTTC
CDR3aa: CASSSPGGAETQYF

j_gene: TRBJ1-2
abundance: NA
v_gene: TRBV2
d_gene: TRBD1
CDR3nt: TGTGCCAGCGCTACAGGACAGGGGTATGGCTACACCTTC
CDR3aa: CASATGQGYGYTF

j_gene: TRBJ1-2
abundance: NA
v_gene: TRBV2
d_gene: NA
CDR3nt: TGTGCCAGCAGTGCCGGGTTTTATGGCTACACCTTC
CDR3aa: CASSAGFYGYTF

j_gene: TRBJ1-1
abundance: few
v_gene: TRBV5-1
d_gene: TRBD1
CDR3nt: TGCGCCAGCAGCTTGTCAACAGGGGGCAGCACTGAAGCTTTCTTT
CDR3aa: CASSLSTGGSTEAFF

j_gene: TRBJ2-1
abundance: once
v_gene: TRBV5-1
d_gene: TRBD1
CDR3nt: TGCGCCAGCAGCTCCAAGACAGGGTCGGTCAATGAGCAGTTCTTC
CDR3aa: CASSSKTGSVNEQFF

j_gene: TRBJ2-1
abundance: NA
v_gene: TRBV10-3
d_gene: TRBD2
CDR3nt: TGTGCCATCAGTGAGAAGTCGACTAGCAGTAATGAGCAGTTCTTC
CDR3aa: CAISEKSTSSNEQFF

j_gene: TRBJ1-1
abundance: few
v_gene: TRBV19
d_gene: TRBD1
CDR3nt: TGTGCCACCTCAGGGGGCGGCAGGACTGAAGCTTTCTTT
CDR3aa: CATSGGGRTEAFF

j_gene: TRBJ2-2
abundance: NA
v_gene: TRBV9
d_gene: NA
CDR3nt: TGTGCCAGCAGCTTCAGACTCACCGGGGAGCTGTTTTTT
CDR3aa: CASSFRLTGELFF